Listed below are T cell receptor beta chains from one sample, sequenced in a study of T-cell reconstitution after alpha-beta-depleted transplantation in children. From the PCR reads, TCRdb called clonotypes with MiXCR, one entry per CDR3 protein. This repertoire shows under 750,000 distinct CDR3 sequences, 20% to 25% found once; its top ten account for 13% to 15%. This material consisted of PBMCs, mostly from graft donor cells, taken 360 days after TCRalphabeta/CD19-depleted stem cell transplant. Receptors were obtained from a boy younger than two who had a stem cell transplant for acute myeloid leukemia, so the T cells may come from the graft donor. CDR3s include the opening cysteine and the closing phenylalanine or tryptophan.

j_call	v_call	cdr3_aa
TRBJ2-5	TRBV5-5	CASSPSAPQETQYF
TRBJ2-7	TRBV15	CATSRDLRGQSYYEQYF
TRBJ1-1	TRBV6-5	CASSPSRAEAFF
TRBJ2-3	TRBV20-1	CSASMWRADTQYF
TRBJ2-7	TRBV7-9	CASSWDGDSYEQYF
TRBJ1-6	TRBV12-3/TRBV12-4	CASSTGGQGNSPLHF
TRBJ2-5	TRBV7-2	CASSLNPGEETQYF
TRBJ2-5	TRBV7-2	CASSLDRRGGTQYF
TRBJ2-5	TRBV7-2	CASSFQHLPQETQYF
TRBJ1-1	TRBV6-5	CASSPTGIQAFF
TRBJ2-1	TRBV7-2	CASSFGQGGNEQFF
TRBJ2-1	TRBV9	CASSPGGGSYNEQFF
TRBJ2-1	TRBV20-1	CSVRRLGADEQFF
TRBJ2-5	TRBV20-1	CSARRTDQETQYF
TRBJ2-1	TRBV5-5	CASGNNEQFF
TRBJ2-5	TRBV15	CATSNPRGASVQETQYF
TRBJ2-2	TRBV4-1	CASSPIAVTGELFF
TRBJ2-2	TRBV12-3/TRBV12-4	CASSPRDSYTGELFF
TRBJ2-3	TRBV29-1	CSVFPRTSGVITDTQYF
TRBJ1-2	TRBV29-1	CSVQQGVYGYTF
TRBJ2-7	TRBV7-9	CASSSLGQGEQYF
TRBJ1-2	TRBV29-1	CSVENLNYGYTF
TRBJ1-1	TRBV29-1	CSVFLNSEWRTEAFF
TRBJ2-4	TRBV15	CATSRDLTEHRDF
TRBJ2-1	TRBV7-3	CASSPAQGPTEQFF
TRBJ2-7	TRBV4-3	CASSQGPGTAGLAGLYEQYF
TRBJ2-3	TRBV7-2	CASSFSLVDTQYF